This T cell receptor (beta chain) was identified during a study of cytomegalovirus exposure and HLA in healthy donors. Study-level information: A previous analysis identified 95 million to 140 million unique TCR beta sequences derived from roughly 190 million T cells.

The CDR3 runs to 15 residues. The germline gives CDR1 SGHRS, CDR2 YFSETQ. Trimming cost V 0 bases and J 5 bases; bases outside gene matches: 7. PCR employed 60 Vbeta and 13 Jbeta primers. Profiled with immunoSEQ multiplex PCR; TCRdb holds only in-frame clones, not every one. The sample holds about 89,000 clones, around 59% seen once. Study-wide points: CMV antigen specificity was confirmed in vitro for a few CMV-associated chains. Among donors in an Asian-associated ancestry cluster, a later analysis reportedly found fewer N-insertions than the roughly 700-donor mean.

A word on this clone: Its antigen is unidentified.

This TCR was sampled from a human donor in good health. Sequencing was done on a sample of PBMCs. This chain uses TRBV5-1 with TRBJ2-5; 7 bases agree with TRBD1. CDR3: CASSLGQGNVETQYF. For the CDR3, the DNA is TGCGCCAGCAGCTTGGGACAGGGTAATGTGGAGACCCAGTACTTC.